In this sample, the clone carrying this T cell receptor (beta chain) turned up a few times. What it binds is unknown. At one boundary the junction diverges from the germline segment, which might be a read error. Germline V gene lookup returns CDR1 SGHVS and CDR2 FQNEAQ. This CDR3 has 18 residues. RNA transcripts were the template for amplifying TCR beta CDR3 regions. First-round RT-PCR of the TCR CDR3 relied on the HTBI primer set. From the multiplex PCR reads, TCRdb called clonotypes with MiXCR, one entry per CDR3 protein. Of approximately 640,000 distinct CDR3 sequences listed, 15% to 20% are singletons. The sample comes from a study of T cells in Graves' hyperthyroidism and ophthalmopathy. Study-wide points: Most thyroid clonotypes expanded above 0.001 were also detected in blood. Median prediction lead before ophthalmopathy onset was about 6.7 months with the model.

Those with hyperthyroidism were 18 to 65 years old, newly diagnosed, and ill for under 2 months. The TCR originated in a woman in her twenties or thirties with Graves' hyperthyroidism. The V gene is TRBV7-8, the J gene TRBJ1-2; 7 bases align to TRBD1. Sequenced sample: blood. The CDR3 here is CASSVAGWDSVINYGYTF. Here the CDR3 DNA reads TGTGCCAGCAGCGTAGCGGGGTGGGACAGCGTGATTAACTATGGCTACACCTTC.